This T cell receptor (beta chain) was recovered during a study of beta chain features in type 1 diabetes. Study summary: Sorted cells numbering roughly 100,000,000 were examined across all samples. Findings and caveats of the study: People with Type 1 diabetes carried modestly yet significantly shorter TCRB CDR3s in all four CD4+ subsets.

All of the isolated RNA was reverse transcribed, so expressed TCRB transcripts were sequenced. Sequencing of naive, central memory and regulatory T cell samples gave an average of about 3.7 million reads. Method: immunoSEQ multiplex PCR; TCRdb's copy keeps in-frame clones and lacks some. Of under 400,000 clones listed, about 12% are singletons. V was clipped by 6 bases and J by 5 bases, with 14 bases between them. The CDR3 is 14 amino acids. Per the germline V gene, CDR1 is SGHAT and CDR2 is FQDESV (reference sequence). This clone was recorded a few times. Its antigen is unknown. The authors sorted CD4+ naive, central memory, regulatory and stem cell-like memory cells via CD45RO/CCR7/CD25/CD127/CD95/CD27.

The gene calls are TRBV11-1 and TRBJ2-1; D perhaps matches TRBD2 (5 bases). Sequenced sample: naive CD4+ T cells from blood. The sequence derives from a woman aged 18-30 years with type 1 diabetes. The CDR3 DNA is TGTGCCAGCAGTATGCTGCGGGCACACAATGAGCAGTTCTTC. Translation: CASSMLRAHNEQFF.